This T cell receptor (beta chain) was profiled in a study of liver allograft versus peripheral blood T cells. In the study overall: Recipients' peripheral blood T cell receptor repertoires were compared with those in transplanted livers.

By sample share, this clonotype is large. Trimming left V 0 bases short and J 4 bases short, with 6 bases between. Germline V CDR1 and CDR2: ENHRY, SYGVKD. The CDR3 covers 13 residues. Using its own MiXCR run on the reads, TCRdb lists one record per CDR3 protein. The sample shows some 1,300 distinct CDR3 sequences, approximately 15% of them seen only once. The sequence was obtained from a human patient who had a liver transplant. Some T cells may have originated in the graft donor. The V call is TRBV10-3, the J call TRBJ1-2; TRBD1 is a possible D gene (5 bases). The chain's CDR3 is CAISESRGYGYTF. CDR3 nucleotide sequence: TGTGCCATCAGTGAGTCGAGGGGCTATGGCTACACCTTC.